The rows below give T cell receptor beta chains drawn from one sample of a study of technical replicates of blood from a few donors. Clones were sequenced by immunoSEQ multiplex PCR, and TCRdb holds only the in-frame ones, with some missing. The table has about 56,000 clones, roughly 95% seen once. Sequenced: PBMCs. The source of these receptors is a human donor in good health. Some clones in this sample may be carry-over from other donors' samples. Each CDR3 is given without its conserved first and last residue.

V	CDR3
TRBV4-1	ASSQEPGRAEAF
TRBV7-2	ASSTRTSGVQETQY
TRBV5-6	ASRSTGDNQPQH
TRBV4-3	ASSQDWSGGHYEQY
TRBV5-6	ASSLRLAGVDEQF
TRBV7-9	ASSLDSGGYT
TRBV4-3	ASSQSGDGNTIY
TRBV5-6	ASSPGTAGSYNSPLH
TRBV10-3	AISEGLAGGLDTQY
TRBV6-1	ASSRTGNSNQPQH
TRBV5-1	ASSLDRVEGYT
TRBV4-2	ASSRGEGNEQY
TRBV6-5	ATGDRYEAF
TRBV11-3	ASSLSPSGGAEQY
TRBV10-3	AISQNTGAGNT
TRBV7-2	ASSTQRQGSAQY
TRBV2	ASSPGGGPGTGELF
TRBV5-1	ASRTTGKDSPLH
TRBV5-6	ASSQTSGGANSYNEQF
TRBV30	AWQRIRGQPQH
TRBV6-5	AIGDSSYNSPLH
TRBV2	ASSLGQGRTDTQY